The 25 T cell receptor beta chains presented below share a single source sample, sequenced in a study of CD8 T cells in Susac syndrome. RNA totalling 0.5 to 1 ug underwent reverse transcription with random hexamers. TCRdb re-derived calls from the immunoSEQ multiplex PCR reads in MiXCR, one entry per CDR3 protein. The sample yields roughly 130,000 distinct CDR3 sequences, around 94% seen once. Specimen: CD4+ T cells from PBMCs. The source is a human donor with multiple sclerosis.

This clonotype occurred once. The V and J genes are TRBV29-1 and TRBJ1-5, with D perhaps TRBD1 (5 bases). The CDR3 is 12 amino acids. Germline V lookup: CDR1 SQVTM, CDR2 ANQGSEA. V gave up 7 bases and J gave up 0 bases, with 7 bases separating them. The CDR3 nucleotides read TGCAGCGCAGGGTATAGCAATCAGCCCCAGCATTTT. Its translation: CSAGYSNQPQHF.

The chain uses TRBV30 and TRBJ2-4, with D possibly being TRBD2 (5 bases). The CDR3 consists of 15 residues. Trimming cost V 0 bases and J 5 bases, with 14 bases left between them. The germline CDR1 and CDR2 sequences are GTSNPN and SVGIG (reference sequence). The CDR3: CAWSVRGPRENIQYF. CDR3 bases: TGTGCCTGGAGTGTCCGAGGGCCGAGGGAAAACATTCAGTACTTC.

J is TRBJ2-7 and V is TRBV27; the D is unclear. Germline values: CDR1 MNHEY, CDR2 SMNVEV (reference sequence). This CDR3 is built from 10 residues. V lost 10 bases and J lost 6, with 10 bases in between. Here the CDR3 DNA reads TGTGCCACCCTTGGGCTCGAGCAGTACTTC. It encodes CATLGLEQYF.

The CDR3 coding sequence is TGTGCCAGCAGTCCGAGGGGACAGAGCTCCTACAATGAGCAGTTCTTC. This codes for CASSPRGQSSYNEQFF. The chain joins TRBV12-3 or TRBV12-4 to TRBJ2-1, with TRBD1 matching 7 bases. Losses at the gene ends were 5 bases for V and 0 bases for J; bases not matched to a gene: 7. The CDR3 has 16 amino acids.

V and J are TRBV10-3 and TRBJ2-7; 10 bases fit TRBD2. This CDR3 contains 15 residues. The V gene's germline CDR1 is ENHRY and CDR2 SYGVKD. V lost 4 bases to trimming and J lost 6 bases; unmatched junction nucleotides: 9. The chain's CDR3 is CAISGDSSGSGEQYF. Here the CDR3 DNA reads TGTGCCATCAGTGGGGATTCTAGCGGGAGTGGCGAGCAGTACTTC.

The chain joins TRBV6-2 or TRBV6-3 to TRBJ2-1, with TRBD2 matching over 13 bases. This CDR3 contains 15 residues. CDR1 and CDR2 (germline): MNHEY, SVGEGT. V dropped 7 bases and J dropped 11; count of bases not matched to a gene: 11. In DNA, the CDR3 is TGTGCCAGCATGCGGACTAGCGGGGGCCACCTAAAGCAGTTCTTC. It encodes CASMRTSGGHLKQFF.

The chain carries TRBV29-1 and TRBJ1-1; D possibly corresponds to TRBD1 (6 bases). The CDR3 contains 13 residues. The germline gives CDR1 SQVTM, CDR2 ANQGSEA. V lost 3 bases, J lost 1 base, and 9 bases lay in between. The CDR3 DNA follows: TGCAGCGTTGACACAGGGCCGAACACTGAAGCTTTCTTT. This sequence encodes CSVDTGPNTEAFF.

V and J are TRBV6-2 or TRBV6-3 and TRBJ2-1, with TRBD1 matching over 9 bases. The germline gives CDR1 MNHEY, CDR2 SVGEGT. After removal of 6 bases from V and 8 bases from J, the junction contained 11 bases not matched to a gene. The CDR3 runs 15 residues. The DNA of the CDR3 is TGTGCCAGCAGGCGAGCCGTGGGACAGGGCTATGAGCAGTTCTTC. It is translated as CASRRAVGQGYEQFF.

A single count supports this clonotype. The J gene is TRBJ2-7, the V gene TRBV20-1; possible D gene TRBD1, 5 bases. CDR3 length: 12 residues. Trimming stripped 5 bases from V and 0 bases from J, with 8 bases between. Germline CDR1 DFQATT, CDR2 SNEGSKA (reference sequence). CDR3 bases: TGCAGTGCTGGGGCGGACTCCTACGAGCAGTACTTC. Translated: CSAGADSYEQYF.

The rearrangement joins TRBV3-1 to TRBJ1-6, with D possibly being TRBD1 (5 bases). Germline V lookup: CDR1 LGHDT, CDR2 YNNKEL (reference sequence). V was clipped by 3 bases and J by 11 bases, with 11 bases between them. The CDR3 spans 13 residues. The CDR3 region is CASSQSGNAPLHF. The CDR3 DNA is TGTGCCAGCAGCCAGTCAGGGAATGCACCCCTCCACTTT.

The chain joins TRBV29-1 to TRBJ1-1; D is uncertain. The CDR3 extends over 14 amino acids. Per the germline V gene, CDR1 is SQVTM and CDR2 is ANQGSEA. V dropped 4 bases and J dropped 3 bases, with 15 bases sitting between them. As DNA, the CDR3 is TGCAGCGTTGCCGCCCTCGTCCGGGACACTGAAGCTTTCTTT. Encoded protein: CSVAALVRDTEAFF.

The chain combines TRBV29-1 with TRBJ1-2; TRBD1 matches 10 bases. CDR1 SQVTM and CDR2 ANQGSEA come from the germline V gene. There are 13 residues in the CDR3. Unmatched junction bases numbered 3, after V lost 6 bases and J lost 2 bases. The CDR3 coding sequence is TGCAGCGTGGGGACAGGGGCGAACTATGGCTACACCTTC. It specifies CSVGTGANYGYTF. Using reference TRBV29-1 and TRBJ1-2 for the parts outside the CDR3, the full variable domain is SAVISQKPSRDICQRGTSLTIQCQVDSQVTMMFWYRQQPGQSLTLIATANQGSEATYESGFVIDKFPISRPNLTFSTLTVSNMSPEDSSIYLCSVGTGANYGYTFGSGTRLTVV.

This clonotype was detected once. This chain connects TRBV5-6 to TRBJ2-7, with D tentatively TRBD1 or TRBD2 (5 bases each). Trimming pared 1 base from V and 1 base from J, leaving 12 bases between. The CDR3 extends over 15 amino acids. Germline CDR1 is SGHDT and CDR2 is YYEEEE. The CDR3 is CASSLWGTVSYEQYF. Written as DNA, the CDR3 is TGTGCCAGCAGCTTGTGGGGGACGGTGTCCTACGAGCAGTACTTC.

Here the CDR3 DNA reads TGTGCCAGCAGCTTAAGGGACAGGTCCTACGAGCAGTACTTC. This codes for CASSLRDRSYEQYF. The chain has TRBV11-2 and TRBJ2-7; TRBD1 aligns across 8 bases. Trimming at V came to 2 bases and at J to 1 base, leaving 1 base not matched to a gene. The germline V gene encodes CDR1 SGHAT and CDR2 FQNNGV. The CDR3 sequence is 14 residues long.

The chain uses TRBV6-5 and TRBJ1-4, with D unresolved. V was shortened by 0 bases and J by 5 bases, with 16 bases between the two germline ends. Germline V CDR1 and CDR2: MNHEY, SVGAGI. The CDR3 contains 17 residues. The CDR3 coding sequence is TGTGCCAGCAGTTACTCGGCCCCGAGGAGCGGCAATGAAAAACTGTTTTTT. Encoded protein: CASSYSAPRSGNEKLFF.

The chain has TRBV7-2 and TRBJ1-5; D is perhaps TRBD1 (5 bases). V lost 5 bases and J 0 bases, leaving 8 bases between the germline ends. Germline V gene data show CDR1 as SGHTA and CDR2 as FQGNSA. CDR3 length: 14 amino acids. CDR3 nucleotide sequence: TGTGCCAGCAGCCGGGGGGTTAGCAATCAGCCCCAGCATTTT. It yields the protein CASSRGVSNQPQHF.

Here the CDR3 DNA reads TGTGCCAGCAGCGCTGGGAATAGCGGGGCGCAAGATGTCACAGATACGCAGTATTTT. Translated, it gives CASSAGNSGAQDVTDTQYF. The genes are TRBV9 and TRBJ2-3, with 8 nucleotides matching TRBD2. This CDR3 spans 19 amino acids. J lost 2 bases, V lost 3 bases, and 17 bases had no gene match. Germline CDR1 SGDLS, CDR2 YYNGEE.

This clonotype appeared a single time. The V and J genes are TRBV6-5 and TRBJ2-6; the match to TRBD2 covers 8 bases. This CDR3 comprises 15 residues. CDR1 and CDR2 from the germline V gene are MNHEY and SVGAGI. Trimming took 3 bases from V and 4 from J; bases not matched to a gene: 2. The CDR3 DNA is TGTGCCAGCAGTTATAGCGGGGTCGGGGCCAACGTCCTGACTTTC. Protein: CASSYSGVGANVLTF.

V gene TRBV18 combines with J gene TRBJ2-5; tentatively, D is TRBD1 or TRBD2 (5 bases each). The CDR3 runs 15 residues. The germline V gene has CDR1 KGHSH and CDR2 LQKENI. The V end was cut by 3 bases, the J end by 1 base, with 12 bases between. Here the CDR3 reads CASSPSRDRQETQYF. CDR3 nucleotides: TGTGCCAGCTCACCTTCGAGGGACCGCCAAGAGACCCAGTACTTC.

The chain combines TRBV30 with TRBJ2-2, with unresolved D. Germline assignment: CDR1 GTSNPN and CDR2 SVGIG (reference sequence). The length of the CDR3 is 13 residues. V was trimmed by 0 bases and J by 7 bases, leaving 9 bases between them. The CDR3: CAWSVSRNGELFF. Written as DNA, the CDR3 is TGTGCCTGGAGTGTAAGTCGCAACGGGGAGCTGTTTTTT.

This clonotype was detected only once. CDR3 DNA: TGTGCCAGCAGCGCCTACCCAGGGCAGCCCCAGCATTTT. Translation: CASSAYPGQPQHF. This rearrangement joins TRBV9 to TRBJ1-5; tentatively, D is TRBD1 (5 bases). Trimming took 3 bases from V and 7 from J, leaving 11 bases between them. Germline assignment: CDR1 SGDLS and CDR2 YYNGEE. The CDR3 spans 13 residues.

This sequence joins TRBV10-1 and TRBJ1-2; D call uncertain. Germline values: CDR1 WNHNN, CDR2 SYGVQD (reference sequence). Trimming removed 2 bases at V and 0 bases at J, with 4 bases between. This CDR3 has 13 residues. The CDR3 spells CASSELANYGYTF. The CDR3 bases are TGCGCCAGCAGTGAGCTCGCTAACTATGGCTACACCTTC.

J is TRBJ2-7 and V is TRBV7-9, with D possibly TRBD2 on 5 matching bases. Per the germline V gene, CDR1 is SEHNR and CDR2 is FQNEAQ (reference sequence). The V end was cut by 5 bases, the J end by 3 bases, with 14 bases between. The CDR3 length is 14 residues. CDR3 region: CASSPGGTVYEQYF. Written as DNA, the CDR3 is TGTGCCAGCAGCCCCGGAGGTACCGTCTACGAGCAGTACTTC.

The chain has TRBV19 and TRBJ1-5; unclear D gene. V was cut by 6 bases and J by 0 bases, with 18 bases left in between. In germline, CDR1 is LNHDA, CDR2 SQIVND (reference sequence). The CDR3 is 17 amino acids. The CDR3 region is CASRPTTGPISNQPQHF. CDR3 coding DNA: TGTGCCAGTAGACCGACCACCGGGCCGATTAGCAATCAGCCCCAGCATTTT.

The chain couples TRBV15 to TRBJ1-2, with D perhaps matching TRBD1 (5 bases). The CDR3 totals 13 residues. The V and J ends lost 5 bases and 4 bases respectively, with 11 bases between them. Germline CDR1 reads LNHNV; CDR2 reads YYDKDF (reference sequence). The CDR3 loop reads CATSAQDTYGYTF. The CDR3 DNA reads as TGTGCCACCAGCGCCCAGGACACCTATGGCTACACCTTC. The whole variable domain, filled in from reference TRBV15 and TRBJ1-2, reads DAMVIQNPRYQVTQFGKPVTLSCSQTLNHNVMYWYQQKSSQAPKLLFHYYDKDFNNEADTPDNFQSRRPNTSFCFLDIRSPGLGDTAMYLCATSAQDTYGYTFGSGTRLTVV.